These 18 T cell receptor beta chains were sequenced from one sample in a study of neurological immune-mediated disorders. TCRdb reprocessed the 5' RACE reads with MiXCR, giving one entry per CDR3 protein. The sample records approximately 50,000 distinct CDR3 sequences, around 10% being singletons. Sequenced: PBMCs. The receptors come from a man between 65 and 85 years old with HTLV-1-associated myelopathy (HAM/TSP).

This clonotype was recorded at least ten times. The chain uses TRBV28 and TRBJ2-5; tentative D call: TRBD2 (5 bases). Germline CDR1 reads MDHEN; CDR2 reads SYDVKM. CDR3 length: 17 amino acids. Trimming took 5 bases from V and 1 from J, leaving 20 bases between them. Here the CDR3 DNA reads TGTGCCAGCAGTCCCATTTCGGGAAGGGTGCCCCAAGAGACCCAGTACTTC. This gives the protein CASSPISGRVPQETQYF.

This clonotype was seen more than once but under ten times. The CDR3 region is CASSLAGPSYEQYF. The CDR3 coding sequence is TGTGCCAGCAGTTTAGCAGGGCCCTCCTACGAGCAGTACTTC. The V call is TRBV12-3 or TRBV12-4, the J call TRBJ2-7; D ambiguous. Trimming cost V 0 bases and J 0 bases, with 6 bases left between them. The CDR3 sequence is 14 residues long.

This clonotype showed up many times. CDR3 sequence reads: CASSKQGASQYF. As DNA, the CDR3 is TGTGCCAGCAGTAAACAGGGGGCATCCCAGTACTTC. This chain links TRBV12-3 or TRBV12-4 with TRBJ2-7; 9 nucleotides match TRBD1. The CDR3 sequence is 12 residues long. J was trimmed by 10 bases and V by 5 bases; bases with no gene match: 6.

In this sample, this clonotype turned up many times. The J gene is TRBJ2-7, the V gene TRBV5-1; 8 bases are a match to TRBD1. CDR1 SGHRS and CDR2 YFSETQ come from the germline V gene. This CDR3 region has 15 residues. Trimming cost V 0 bases and J 4 bases; bases outside gene matches: 6. Written as DNA, the CDR3 is TGCGCCAGCAGCTTGGCCGGGACAGGCTATTACGAGCAGTACTTC. Protein: CASSLAGTGYYEQYF. Full variable domain (remainder filled in from reference TRBV5-1 and TRBJ2-7): KAGVTQTPRYLIKTRGQQVTLSCSPISGHRSVSWYQQTPGQGLQFLFEYFSETQRNKGNFPGRFSGRQFSNSRSEMNVSTLELGDSALYLCASSLAGTGYYEQYFGPGTRLTVT.

This clonotype has at least ten counts. J is TRBJ2-1 and V is TRBV5-1, with a possible D match to TRBD2 (6 bases). Germline CDR1 and CDR2: SGHRS and YFSETQ. The CDR3 has 14 amino acids. V was shortened by 6 bases and J by 4 bases, with 14 bases between the two germline ends. The CDR3 DNA follows: TGCGCCAGCACTTCTGGCGGGGTTTACAATGAGCAGTTCTTC. Amino acid sequence: CASTSGGVYNEQFF.

This clonotype occurred many times. V and J are TRBV12-5 and TRBJ2-6; D possibly corresponds to TRBD1 (6 bases). Germline CDR1 is LGHNT and CDR2 is FRNRAP. The V end was cut by 4 bases, the J end by 2 bases, with 12 bases between. The CDR3 contains 16 residues. CDR3 nucleotides: TGTGCTAGTGGTTCTAACAGGGTTCCTGGGGCCAACGTCCTGACTTTC. Amino acids: CASGSNRVPGANVLTF.

This clonotype has a count of ten or more. The genes are TRBV7-2 and TRBJ2-2; TRBD2 aligns across 8 bases. Per germline, CDR1 SGHTA and CDR2 FQGNSA. This CDR3 is built from 15 residues. J gave up 4 bases and V 6 bases, and 7 bases lay outside the gene matches. This chain's CDR3 is CASRSSGTSTGELFF. For the CDR3, the DNA is TGTGCCAGCAGGAGTAGCGGGACCTCCACCGGGGAGCTGTTTTTT.

This clonotype was counted many times. The chain couples TRBV20-1 to TRBJ1-1; D not resolved. V was cut by 0 bases and J by 5 bases, with 7 bases left in between. The CDR3 spans 12 residues. The germline gives CDR1 DFQATT, CDR2 SNEGSKA (reference sequence). CDR3: CSAREAETEAFF. As DNA, the CDR3 is TGCAGTGCTAGAGAAGCAGAAACTGAAGCTTTCTTT.

At least ten counts were recorded for this clonotype. This chain links TRBV7-2 with TRBJ2-2; TRBD1 might be the D (6 bases). The CDR3 is 15 amino acids. The V and J ends lost 4 bases and 1 base respectively, with 10 bases between them. The germline CDR1 and CDR2 sequences are SGHTA and FQGNSA. The CDR3 region is CASSSPGQNTGELFF. CDR3 coding DNA: TGTGCCAGCAGCTCCCCGGGACAGAACACCGGGGAGCTGTTTTTT.

About this clonotype: This may arise from a read error, as a much more abundant clone is one base away. The rearrangement links TRBV7-6 to TRBJ2-6; maybe TRBD1 (7 bases). This CDR3 spans 17 amino acids. CDR1 and CDR2 from the germline V gene are SGHVS and FNYEAQ. The CDR3: CTSSLAGGSSGANVLTF. As DNA, the CDR3 is TGTACCAGCAGCTTAGCAGGGGGGAGCTCTGGGGCCAACGTCCTGACTTTC.

This clonotype was counted at least ten times. The genes are TRBV20-1 and TRBJ2-5, with 7 bases fitting TRBD1. The CDR3 runs to 12 residues. V lost 5 bases, J lost 7 bases, and 7 bases stayed unmatched. The germline CDR1 and CDR2 sequences are DFQATT and SNEGSKA (reference sequence). The CDR3 loop is CSAPDRAGTQYF. As DNA, the CDR3 is TGCAGTGCTCCCGACAGGGCGGGGACCCAGTACTTC.

This clonotype was seen ten or more times. The chain joins TRBV18 to TRBJ2-7; 8 bases fit TRBD2. The J segment lost 6 bases and the V segment lost 3 bases, leaving 10 bases of the junction unmatched. The CDR3 length is 15 residues. The germline gives CDR1 KGHSH, CDR2 LQKENI. CDR3 in DNA: TGTGCCAGCTCACCGCGACGGGGGGGCCGAGGCGAGCAGTACTTC. This gives the protein CASSPRRGGRGEQYF.

Only one count was recorded for this clonotype. The rearrangement joins TRBV20-1 to TRBJ2-3; 11 bases match TRBD2. The CDR3 spans 14 residues. Per the germline V gene, CDR1 is DFQATT and CDR2 is SNEGSKA (reference sequence). J gave up 9 bases and V 6 bases, and 11 bases lay outside the gene matches. DNA of the CDR3: TGCAGTGCAATACTAGCGGGAGTGCCAAAAACGCAGTATTTT. Residues: CSAILAGVPKTQYF.

This clonotype was seen repeatedly, ten times or more. The chain combines TRBV4-2 with TRBJ2-3; D gene uncertain. With 4 bases removed from V and 4 bases from J, the gap between germline ends came to 12 bases. Germline-derived CDR1 and CDR2 are LGHNA and YNFKEQ. The CDR3 covers 14 residues. For the CDR3, the DNA is TGTGCCAGCAGCCCTAGGCACCCACCAGATACGCAGTATTTT. Translated, it gives CASSPRHPPDTQYF.

The CDR3 loop is CASSQIGRTGYTF. CDR3 nucleotides: TGTGCCAGCAGCCAAATTGGTCGGACTGGCTACACCTTC. V gene TRBV14 combines with J gene TRBJ1-2; D not resolved. The CDR3 has 13 residues. Trimming removed 2 bases from V and 7 bases from J, with 11 bases in between. The germline gives CDR1 SGHDN, CDR2 FVKESK.

Ten or more counts support this clonotype. This chain uses TRBV20-1 with TRBJ1-2; D perhaps matches TRBD1 (6 bases). The CDR3 contains 15 residues. V lost 5 bases and J 8 bases, leaving 24 bases between the germline ends. Germline V CDR1 and CDR2: DFQATT, SNEGSKA (reference sequence). The chain's CDR3 is CSAGDNAYVPRGYTF. DNA of the CDR3: TGCAGTGCTGGGGACAATGCCTATGTTCCTCGCGGCTACACCTTC.

This clonotype was recorded many times. V and J are TRBV7-2 and TRBJ2-2; 14 bases are a match to TRBD2. The length of the CDR3 is 17 residues. The germline V gene encodes CDR1 SGHTA and CDR2 FQGNSA. Trimming cost V 0 bases and J 8 bases; bases outside gene matches: 5. CDR3 in amino acids: CASSLAQGLAGAGELFF. As DNA, the CDR3 is TGTGCCAGCAGCTTAGCGCAGGGACTAGCGGGAGCTGGGGAGCTGTTTTTT.

The sample holds many counts of this clonotype. This rearrangement joins TRBV7-2 to TRBJ2-5, with 7 bases lining up with TRBD2. The CDR3 has 13 residues. Trimming cost V 8 bases and J 5 bases; bases outside gene matches: 8. Germline V gives CDR1 SGHTA, CDR2 FQGNSA. CDR3 sequence (DNA): TGTGCCAGCGGCGGGAGTATACGTGAGACCCAGTACTTC. Translated, it gives CASGGSIRETQYF.